A single sample is the source of the 8 T cell receptor beta chains below, sequenced in a study of cytomegalovirus exposure and HLA in healthy donors. Sequencing was performed with immunoSEQ multiplex PCR; in TCRdb, only in-frame clones are kept and a portion is missing. The sample has 160,000 or so clones, around nine tenths seen once; the top ten hold roughly 3%. The source material was PBMCs. Receptors were obtained from a man younger than 30 in good health and CMV-seronegative.

The rearrangement uses TRBV15 and TRBJ2-1; 11 bases agree with TRBD2. CDR1 is LNHNV and CDR2 is YYDKDF in the germline V gene (reference sequence). J was trimmed by 0 bases and V by 3 bases; bases with no gene match: 4. This CDR3 region has 17 residues. The CDR3 DNA reads TGTGCCACCAGCAGTTTAGCGGGAGGGGACTCCTACAATGAGCAGTTCTTC. Its translation is CATSSLAGGDSYNEQFF.

The rearrangement links TRBV5-1 to TRBJ1-5; TRBD1 matches at 7 bases. There are 15 residues in the CDR3. V was pared by 5 bases and J by 7 bases, with 12 bases of the junction left unmatched. Per the germline V gene, CDR1 is SGHRS and CDR2 is YFSETQ. The CDR3 sequence is CASSPGTEGPQPQHF. DNA of the CDR3: TGCGCCAGCAGTCCCGGGACAGAAGGCCCCCAGCCCCAGCATTTT.

The V gene is TRBV5-4, the J gene TRBJ2-1, with 8 positions matching TRBD2. The CDR3 totals 17 residues. V lost 0 bases and J lost 4; bases outside the gene matches: 9. Germline V gene sequence: CDR1 SGHNT, CDR2 YYREEE (reference sequence). The DNA of the CDR3 is TGTGCCAGCAGCTTGGCGGGAGGGAGGCTAACGTACAATGAGCAGTTCTTC. This codes for CASSLAGGRLTYNEQFF.

The V call is TRBV4-1, the J call TRBJ1-1; TRBD1 matches at 7 bases. This CDR3 spans 15 amino acids. Per germline, CDR1 MGHRA and CDR2 YSYEKL. Trimming removed 2 bases from V and 4 bases from J; junction bases left unmatched: 7. The CDR3 reads CASSQIDRVGTEAFF. In DNA form, the CDR3 reads TGCGCCAGCAGCCAAATCGACAGGGTGGGCACTGAAGCTTTCTTT.

The chain joins TRBV6-1 to TRBJ2-4, with a weak D call TRBD2 (5 bases). The CDR3 totals 15 residues. V was trimmed by 8 bases and J by 0 bases, leaving 14 bases between them. In germline, CDR1 is MNHNS, CDR2 SASEGT. The CDR3, as DNA: TGTGCCAGCCTTGGGGAGAGACTAGCCAAAAACATTCAGTACTTC. This sequence encodes CASLGERLAKNIQYF.

The chain employs TRBV29-1 and TRBJ2-3, with 12 bases matching TRBD2. Looked up from germline, CDR1 is SQVTM and CDR2 is ANQGSEA. There are 19 residues in the CDR3. V lost 2 bases to trimming and J lost 2 bases; unmatched junction nucleotides: 14. CDR3 protein: CSVETASGGVGASTDTQYF. CDR3 sequence (DNA): TGCAGCGTTGAAACCGCTAGCGGGGGGGTCGGAGCTTCCACAGATACGCAGTATTTT.

V gene TRBV4-2 combines with J gene TRBJ2-1; perhaps TRBD1 as D (7 bases). Germline values: CDR1 LGHNA, CDR2 YNFKEQ. With 3 bases removed from V and 2 bases from J, the gap between germline ends came to 14 bases. This CDR3 is built from 16 residues. The CDR3 reads CASSQVSGGTYNEQFF. For the CDR3, the DNA is TGTGCCAGCAGCCAGGTCTCAGGGGGGACCTACAATGAGCAGTTCTTC.

The CDR3 reads CASSLSTTSGSVEQFF. For the CDR3, the DNA is TGTGCCAGCAGTTTATCGACAACTAGCGGGAGTGTTGAGCAGTTCTTC. This rearrangement joins TRBV27 to TRBJ2-1, with TRBD2 matching 11 bases. Germline CDR1 MNHEY, CDR2 SMNVEV (reference sequence). V was clipped by 0 bases and J by 9 bases; unmatched bases: 7. The CDR3 has 16 residues.